This T cell receptor (beta chain) was documented in a study of T cell responses to AZD1222 COVID-19 vaccine. About this clone: Antigen unknown.

Only in-frame clones appear in the TCRdb table, and some are missing; sequencing was by immunoSEQ multiplex PCR. The sample includes approximately 110,000 clones, about 87% of them seen just once. Study results and limitations: A mostly white British donor set with more females was recruited, and clonal diversity was possibly underestimated.

The CDR3 consists of 14 residues. CDR1 and CDR2 (germline): LNHDA, SQIVND (reference sequence). V gave up 4 bases and J gave up 6 bases, with 16 bases separating them. This sequence originates from an adult in good health. The source material was peripheral blood, sampled on day 0 of AZD1222 vaccination. J is TRBJ2-7 and V is TRBV19, with D possibly TRBD2 on 6 matching bases. CDR3 DNA sequence: TGTGCCAGTAGTACCTTAGCGGCCGGCCTCGAGCAGTACTTC. Protein sequence: CASSTLAAGLEQYF.